What follows are 18 T cell receptor beta chains derived from one specimen sequenced in a study of molecular identifiers for immune sequencing clone quantification. TCRdb re-called the PCR reads through MiXCR, storing one row per CDR3 protein. This sample has about 500,000 distinct CDR3 sequences, with about 25% found just once. Sample: naive CD8+ T cells from blood, with Jurkat cell RNA spiked in. Subset specified: FACS-sorted CD8+CD4-CCR7+CD45RA+ naive T cells. These receptors all stem from a human donor in good health. Some libraries in this study had Jurkat cell RNA spiked in.

This clonotype turned up a few times. This sequence joins TRBV4-3 and TRBJ2-7, with 8 bases identical to TRBD2. Germline trimming cut 1 base from V and 4 bases from J; bases unmatched to any gene: 12. Per the germline V gene, CDR1 is LGHNA and CDR2 is YSLEER. The CDR3 covers 17 residues. The CDR3 protein is CASSQGGSGRGGYEQYF. The CDR3 DNA reads as TGCGCCAGCAGCCAAGGGGGCAGCGGGAGAGGTGGGTACGAGCAGTACTTC.

The chain combines TRBV9 with TRBJ2-7; D may be TRBD1 or TRBD2 (7 bases each). This CDR3 is built from 15 residues. CDR1 is SGDLS, CDR2 YYNGEE, per germline. Trimming removed 3 bases at V and 3 bases at J, with 16 bases between. CDR3 sequence (DNA): TGTGCCAGCAGCGAGGGGGCGGGAGTATACTACGAGCAGTACTTC. Protein: CASSEGAGVYYEQYF.

The chain couples TRBV6-2 or TRBV6-3 to TRBJ1-2; maybe TRBD1 (6 bases). CDR1 and CDR2 from the germline V gene are MNHEY and SVGEGT. The V end was cut by 5 bases, the J end by 8 bases, with 18 bases between. This CDR3 spans 14 amino acids. The CDR3: CASSLGQNPGGYTF. The CDR3 bases are TGTGCCAGCAGTCTAGGACAGAACCCGGGAGGCTACACCTTC.

The chain combines TRBV4-3 with TRBJ1-1, with 9 bases matching TRBD1. CDR1 and CDR2 (germline): LGHNA, YSLEER. This CDR3 has 16 amino acids. Trimming cost V 4 bases and J 1 base; bases outside gene matches: 7. Written as DNA, the CDR3 is TGCGCCAGCAGCCCATTACAGGGGGCCCGGAACACTGAAGCTTTCTTT. Its protein product is CASSPLQGARNTEAFF.

This clonotype showed up many times. The chain uses TRBV6-5 and TRBJ2-7; 11 bases match TRBD1. This CDR3 has 13 amino acids. V was clipped by 2 bases and J by 7 bases; unmatched bases: 1. Germline V gene data show CDR1 as MNHEY and CDR2 as SVGAGI. CDR3 amino acids: CASSYGTGGEQYF. In DNA, the CDR3 is TGTGCCAGCAGTTACGGGACAGGGGGTGAGCAGTACTTC.

In the case of this clonotype: At one end the junction does not follow the germline gene, possibly because of a read error. The chain uses TRBV10-3 and TRBJ2-7; D perhaps matches TRBD1 (6 bases). Per germline, CDR1 ENHRY and CDR2 SYGVKD. The CDR3 has 14 residues. CDR3 sequence (DNA): TGTGCCATCAGTGACCCCGGGACACAGGTCGAGCCGTACTTC. It codes for CAISDPGTQVEPYF.

The rearrangement links TRBV6-2 or TRBV6-3 to TRBJ2-1; TRBD2 matches at 13 bases. Unmatched junction bases numbered 7, after V lost 6 bases and J lost 2 bases. This CDR3 has 17 residues. Germline lookup yields CDR1 MNHEY and CDR2 SVGEGT. The CDR3 is CASRTGLAGETYNEQFF. In DNA, the CDR3 is TGTGCCAGCAGAACAGGACTAGCGGGAGAGACCTACAATGAGCAGTTCTTC.

The chain couples TRBV11-2 to TRBJ2-1, with 9 bases fitting TRBD2. Unmatched junction bases numbered 3, after V lost 2 bases and J lost 4 bases. There are 15 residues in the CDR3. Looked up from germline, CDR1 is SGHAT and CDR2 is FQNNGV. DNA of the CDR3: TGTGCCAGCAGCTTACCTAGCGGGGCGTACAATGAGCAGTTCTTC. The encoded protein is CASSLPSGAYNEQFF.

Notes on this clonotype: At one end the junction does not follow the germline gene, possibly because of a read error. This chain connects TRBV6-5 to TRBJ1-5, with D perhaps matching TRBD1 (6 bases). The CDR3 runs to 15 residues. Germline loops: CDR1 MNHEY, CDR2 SVGAGI. CDR3 nucleotides: TGTGCCAGCAGCTTGGACAGTTATAGCAATCAGCCCCGGCATTTT. Protein: CASSLDSYSNQPRHF.

Turning to this clonotype: Compared with germline, one end of the junction differs, possibly owing to a read error. This chain joins TRBV4-3 and TRBJ2-2, with 7 nucleotides matching TRBD1. The CDR3 consists of 15 residues. Germline V gives CDR1 LGHNA, CDR2 YSLEER. CDR3 protein: CANSPETGYNGELFF. CDR3 nucleotides: TGCGCCAACAGCCCAGAGACAGGGTACAACGGGGAGCTGTTTTTT.

A note on this clonotype: Its ends do not fully match the called genes, so a read error is possible. CDR3 bases: TGCGCCAGCAGCCAAGATTCGGCTAGCGGGGGGTACGCGCAGTACTTC. Translating it yields CASSQDSASGGYAQYF. J is TRBJ2-7 and V is TRBV4-3; 11 bases are shared with TRBD2. The CDR3 contains 16 residues. CDR1 is LGHNA, CDR2 YSLEER, per germline.

This clonotype was counted between two and nine times. The chain joins TRBV9 to TRBJ2-1; 7 bases fit TRBD1. Looked up from germline, CDR1 is SGDLS and CDR2 is YYNGEE. The CDR3 loop spans 20 amino acids. With 4 bases clipped from V and 2 bases from J, the junction kept 21 bases outside the gene matches. Here the CDR3 reads CASSPRPPARGQFPYNEQFF. CDR3 in DNA: TGTGCCAGCAGCCCGCGCCCCCCGGCCAGGGGACAGTTCCCCTACAATGAGCAGTTCTTC.

This clonotype was picked up many times. The V and J genes are TRBV12-3 or TRBV12-4 and TRBJ2-3; D may be TRBD2 (6 bases). V was shortened by 7 bases and J by 2 bases, with 13 bases between the two germline ends. This CDR3 comprises 14 residues. The CDR3 nucleotides read TGTGCCAGCACACTAGGACTAATCACAGATACGCAGTATTTT. Its protein is CASTLGLITDTQYF.

This clonotype was seen ten or more times. The chain combines TRBV7-2 with TRBJ2-1; 10 nucleotides align to TRBD1. V shed 3 bases, J shed 4 bases, and the junction held 3 bases outside the gene matches. The CDR3 totals 15 residues. CDR1 is SGHTA and CDR2 is FQGNSA in the germline V gene. CDR3 protein: CASSFSDRGYNEQFF. The CDR3 nucleotides read TGTGCCAGCAGCTTCTCGGACAGGGGGTACAATGAGCAGTTCTTC.

This clonotype showed up many times. The gene calls are TRBV4-3 and TRBJ2-1, with D perhaps TRBD2 (6 bases). Germline V gene sequence: CDR1 LGHNA, CDR2 YSLEER. This CDR3 region has 16 residues. The ends were cut back, 4 bases at V and 3 bases at J, with 16 bases in the middle. CDR3 sequence: CASSPSSARNYNEQFF. DNA of the CDR3: TGCGCCAGCAGCCCCTCTAGCGCCCGGAACTACAATGAGCAGTTCTTC.

The chain employs TRBV9 and TRBJ1-5, with D perhaps matching TRBD1 (6 bases). This CDR3 has 15 amino acids. Germline V gene lookup returns CDR1 SGDLS and CDR2 YYNGEE. V lost 4 bases and J 3 bases, leaving 14 bases between the germline ends. In DNA, the CDR3 is TGTGCCAGCAGCCCCGACGGGACAAACAATCAGCCCCAGCATTTT. Its translation: CASSPDGTNNQPQHF.

In the case of this clonotype: Given a much more abundant clone one base away, this may be a read error. The genes are TRBV14 and TRBJ2-3; D gene uncertain. The length of the CDR3 is 14 residues. The germline CDR1 and CDR2 sequences are SGHDN and FVKESK. CDR3 coding DNA: TGTACCAGCAGCCACCTACTTAGCACAGATACGCAGTATTTT. It is translated as CTSSHLLSTDTQYF.

This clonotype was counted between two and nine times. One junction end does not reproduce the germline sequence, and a read error may be involved. The chain uses TRBV12-3 or TRBV12-4 and TRBJ1-5; the D gene is possibly TRBD1 (6 bases). The CDR3 sequence is 15 residues long. The chain's CDR3 is CASSLVSGGGQPRHF. CDR3 coding DNA: TGTGCCAGCAGTTTAGTTTCCGGGGGCGGTCAGCCCCGGCATTTT.